This T cell receptor beta chain was sequenced during a study of CD8+CD57+ T cells in acquired aplastic anemia. As for the study in general: Sorted CD4+ and CD8+ cells gave an average of about 3.4 ug of DNA. Whole-study results and caveats: A set of about 30 CD8+ CDR3 sequences was shared between patients and controls, and these sequences appeared highly expressed in patients.

Germline V lookup: CDR1 SGDLS, CDR2 YYNGEE. V lost 3 bases and J lost 1; bases outside the gene matches: 10. The CDR3 runs to 17 residues. The patients chosen for sequencing had shown expansion of CD8+CD57+ cells (detected by flow cytometry). Every one of the patients had aplastic anemia (severe, acquired). Untreated patients provided the blood samples, with no therapy given before sampling. This clonotype appeared a single time. Its antigen is unknown. For CDR3 and TCR beta VDJ profiling, genomic DNA was the template used. In TCRdb, the reads were re-called with MiXCR into one record per CDR3 protein. The repertoire holds about 58,000 distinct CDR3 sequences, with around 50% as singletons.

The receptor was derived from a human donor with aplastic anemia. The rearrangement links TRBV9 to TRBJ2-7, with TRBD2 matching 10 bases. The sequencing sample was made of sorted CD4+, CD8+, or CD8+CD57+ T cells (not recorded which) from PBMCs. In DNA form, the CDR3 reads TGTGCCAGCAGCGGTAGCGGGGGGCTACCTCTGTCCTACGAGCAGTACTTC. This codes for CASSGSGGLPLSYEQYF.